The rows below give T cell receptor beta chains drawn from one sample of a study of T cell changes during pregnancy in multiple sclerosis. Sequenced by immunoSEQ multiplex PCR; TCRdb stores in-frame clones only, minus some. Of just under 85,000 clones in the sample, roughly 90% were seen once. The sample in question was peripheral blood, obtained in the first trimester of pregnancy. The receptors come from a female donor with multiple sclerosis, enrolled in a pregnancy study. Each CDR3 is given with its conserved first and last residue. A D gene is named only where the DNA matches it firmly. Expanded clones are given a class, and other clones once, few, many or no size at all.

>TRBV5-4|NA|NA|TRBJ2-7
CASSLTGAEQYF
TGTGCCAGCAGTTTGACAGGCGCCGAGCAGTACTTC
>TRBV6-4|NA|NA|TRBJ1-5
CASSEGSNQPQHF
TGTGCCAGCAGTGAAGGGAGTAATCAGCCCCAGCATTTT
>TRBV30|NA|NA|TRBJ2-7
CAWKSNTNYEQYF
TGTGCCTGGAAGTCGAACACTAACTACGAGCAGTACTTC
>TRBV4-3|NA|NA|TRBJ1-4
CASSQDSFGGEKLFF
TGCGCCAGCAGCCAAGATTCTTTCGGGGGGGAAAAACTGTTTTTT
>TRBV19|NA|NA|TRBJ2-1
CASSIDLEDSSYNEQFF
TGTGCCAGTAGTATAGATCTAGAGGACTCCTCCTACAATGAGCAGTTCTTC
>TRBV5-8|NA|TRBD1|TRBJ1-5
CASSYGTGGDQPQHF
TGTGCCAGCAGTTACGGGACAGGGGGAGATCAGCCCCAGCATTTT
>TRBV11-3|once|NA|TRBJ2-7
CASSFSGVHEQYF
TGTGCCAGCAGCTTTTCAGGGGTCCACGAGCAGTACTTC
>TRBV5-1|NA|TRBD1|TRBJ2-1
CASSLVSGTGDNEQFF
TGCGCCAGCAGCTTGGTGTCGGGGACAGGGGACAATGAGCAGTTCTTC
>TRBV2|NA|TRBD2|TRBJ2-1
CASTGSGSSYNEQFF
TGTGCCAGCACCGGAAGCGGGAGCTCCTACAATGAGCAGTTCTTC
>TRBV19|NA|NA|TRBJ1-6
CASSIEALSPLHF
TGTGCCAGTAGTATAGAGGCCTTATCACCCCTCCACTTT
>TRBV29-1|NA|NA|TRBJ2-3
CSVGQGGGDTQYF
TGCAGCGTTGGTCAGGGTGGTGGGGATACGCAGTATTTT
>TRBV5-6|NA|TRBD2|TRBJ2-2
CASSLVGGFIGELFF
TGTGCCAGCAGCTTGGTGGGAGGGTTCATCGGGGAGCTGTTTTTT
>TRBV10-3|NA|TRBD1|TRBJ2-2
CAIRPGQGETGELFF
TGTGCCATCAGACCGGGACAGGGGGAAACCGGGGAGCTGTTTTTT
>TRBV29-1|few|NA|TRBJ1-1
CSVAVNTEAFF
TGCAGCGTTGCCGTGAACACTGAAGCTTTCTTT
>TRBV7-9|NA|TRBD2|TRBJ2-7
CASSLKPSGISYEQYF
TGTGCCAGCAGCTTAAAACCTAGCGGGATATCCTACGAGCAGTACTTC
>TRBV5-1|NA|TRBD1|TRBJ2-7
CASSLDRGIYEQYF
TGCGCCAGCAGCTTGGACAGGGGGATTTACGAGCAGTACTTC
>TRBV28|NA|TRBD1|TRBJ1-5
CASSSTGGRNQPQHF
TGTGCCAGCAGTTCGACAGGGGGCCGAAATCAGCCCCAGCATTTT
>TRBV14|NA|TRBD2|TRBJ2-7
CASSQDPTSGSLPGEQYF
TGTGCCAGCAGCCAAGACCCGACTAGCGGGAGCCTTCCGGGTGAGCAGTACTTC
>TRBV6-1|NA|NA|TRBJ1-5
CASSQTGSNQPQHF
TGTGCCAGCAGTCAGACCGGGAGCAATCAGCCCCAGCATTTT
>TRBV19|NA|TRBD1|TRBJ1-2
CASSIGGTGYTYGYTF
TGTGCCAGTAGTATAGGAGGGACAGGGTACACCTATGGCTACACCTTC
>TRBV6-5|NA|NA|TRBJ1-1
CASSYVSQNTEAFF
TGTGCCAGCAGTTACGTTTCCCAGAACACTGAAGCTTTCTTT
>TRBV2|NA|NA|TRBJ1-2
CASSEEGANGYTF
TGTGCCAGCAGTGAAGAGGGAGCTAATGGCTACACCTTC
>TRBV6-6|NA|TRBD1|TRBJ2-2
CASSSSGTDNTGELFF
TGTGCCAGCAGTTCGTCCGGGACAGACAACACCGGGGAGCTGTTTTTT
>TRBV7-2|once|NA|TRBJ2-7
CASSLGSTGSSYEQYF
TGTGCCAGCAGCTTAGGATCGACAGGTTCGTCCTACGAGCAGTACTTC
>TRBV7-2|few|NA|TRBJ1-1
CASSYDRNTEAFF
TGTGCCAGCAGTTACGACAGGAACACTGAAGCTTTCTTT
>TRBV6-5|NA|TRBD1|TRBJ1-6
CASSYATGGNSPLHF
TGTGCCAGCAGTTACGCTACAGGGGGTAATTCACCCCTCCACTTT
>TRBV6-5|NA|TRBD1|TRBJ2-2
CASSSGQGRTGELFF
TGTGCCAGCAGTTCAGGACAGGGTCGTACCGGGGAGCTGTTTTTT
>TRBV21-1|NA|NA|TRBJ2-2
CLGQGDTGELFF
TGTTTGGGACAGGGCGACACCGGGGAGCTGTTTTTT
>TRBV9|NA|TRBD2|TRBJ2-2
CASNPGLAGGSTGELFF
TGTGCCAGCAACCCGGGACTAGCGGGGGGATCCACCGGGGAGCTGTTTTTT
>TRBV5-6|NA|NA|TRBJ2-1
CASSLAYEQFF
TGTGCCAGCAGCTTGGCGTATGAGCAGTTCTTC
>TRBV5-8|once|NA|TRBJ2-1
CASSLFGSYNEQFF
TGTGCCAGCAGCTTGTTTGGCAGCTACAATGAGCAGTTCTTC
>TRBV6-5|NA|TRBD1|TRBJ1-2
CASSYSGQGNYGYTF
TGTGCCAGCAGTTACTCGGGACAGGGGAACTATGGCTACACCTTC
>TRBV5-1|NA|NA|TRBJ2-2
CASRAGSTGELFF
TGCGCCAGCAGGGCAGGGTCCACCGGGGAGCTGTTTTTT
>TRBV9|NA|TRBD2|TRBJ2-1
CASSVFGGAGDEQFF
TGTGCCAGCAGCGTATTCGGGGGGGCCGGGGATGAGCAGTTCTTC
>TRBV6-5|NA|NA|TRBJ2-1
CASSYQVHGNEQFF
TGTGCCAGCAGTTATCAGGTTCATGGAAATGAGCAGTTCTTC
>TRBV19|NA|NA|TRBJ2-5
CASSTRDSRSETQYF
TGTGCCAGTAGTACTCGGGACTCCAGGTCGGAGACCCAGTACTTC
>TRBV9|NA|NA|TRBJ1-1
CASSQFKGQNTEAFF
TGTGCCAGCAGCCAGTTTAAGGGGCAGAACACTGAAGCTTTCTTT
>TRBV6-5|NA|NA|TRBJ2-7
CASMRYSYEQYF
TGTGCCAGCATGCGATACTCCTACGAGCAGTACTTC
>TRBV27|NA|TRBD1|TRBJ1-3
CASRPTGLAGNTIYF
TGTGCCAGCAGGCCGACAGGGCTTGCTGGAAACACCATATATTTT
>TRBV29-1|NA|TRBD2|TRBJ2-1
CSIAGATEQFF
TGCAGCATCGCGGGAGCCACGGAGCAGTTCTTC